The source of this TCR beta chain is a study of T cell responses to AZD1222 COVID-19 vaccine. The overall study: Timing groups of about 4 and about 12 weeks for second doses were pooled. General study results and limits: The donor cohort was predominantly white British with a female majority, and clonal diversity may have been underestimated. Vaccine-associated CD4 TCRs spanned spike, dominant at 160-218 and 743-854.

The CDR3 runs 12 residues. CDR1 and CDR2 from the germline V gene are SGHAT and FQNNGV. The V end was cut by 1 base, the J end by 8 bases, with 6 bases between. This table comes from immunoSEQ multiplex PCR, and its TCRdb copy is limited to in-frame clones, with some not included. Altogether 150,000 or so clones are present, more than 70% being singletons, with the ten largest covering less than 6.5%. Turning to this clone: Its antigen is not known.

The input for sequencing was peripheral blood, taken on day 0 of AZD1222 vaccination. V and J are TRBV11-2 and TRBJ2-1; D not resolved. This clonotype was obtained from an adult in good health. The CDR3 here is CASSLAGHEQFF. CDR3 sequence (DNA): TGTGCCAGCAGCTTAGCCGGCCATGAGCAGTTCTTC.